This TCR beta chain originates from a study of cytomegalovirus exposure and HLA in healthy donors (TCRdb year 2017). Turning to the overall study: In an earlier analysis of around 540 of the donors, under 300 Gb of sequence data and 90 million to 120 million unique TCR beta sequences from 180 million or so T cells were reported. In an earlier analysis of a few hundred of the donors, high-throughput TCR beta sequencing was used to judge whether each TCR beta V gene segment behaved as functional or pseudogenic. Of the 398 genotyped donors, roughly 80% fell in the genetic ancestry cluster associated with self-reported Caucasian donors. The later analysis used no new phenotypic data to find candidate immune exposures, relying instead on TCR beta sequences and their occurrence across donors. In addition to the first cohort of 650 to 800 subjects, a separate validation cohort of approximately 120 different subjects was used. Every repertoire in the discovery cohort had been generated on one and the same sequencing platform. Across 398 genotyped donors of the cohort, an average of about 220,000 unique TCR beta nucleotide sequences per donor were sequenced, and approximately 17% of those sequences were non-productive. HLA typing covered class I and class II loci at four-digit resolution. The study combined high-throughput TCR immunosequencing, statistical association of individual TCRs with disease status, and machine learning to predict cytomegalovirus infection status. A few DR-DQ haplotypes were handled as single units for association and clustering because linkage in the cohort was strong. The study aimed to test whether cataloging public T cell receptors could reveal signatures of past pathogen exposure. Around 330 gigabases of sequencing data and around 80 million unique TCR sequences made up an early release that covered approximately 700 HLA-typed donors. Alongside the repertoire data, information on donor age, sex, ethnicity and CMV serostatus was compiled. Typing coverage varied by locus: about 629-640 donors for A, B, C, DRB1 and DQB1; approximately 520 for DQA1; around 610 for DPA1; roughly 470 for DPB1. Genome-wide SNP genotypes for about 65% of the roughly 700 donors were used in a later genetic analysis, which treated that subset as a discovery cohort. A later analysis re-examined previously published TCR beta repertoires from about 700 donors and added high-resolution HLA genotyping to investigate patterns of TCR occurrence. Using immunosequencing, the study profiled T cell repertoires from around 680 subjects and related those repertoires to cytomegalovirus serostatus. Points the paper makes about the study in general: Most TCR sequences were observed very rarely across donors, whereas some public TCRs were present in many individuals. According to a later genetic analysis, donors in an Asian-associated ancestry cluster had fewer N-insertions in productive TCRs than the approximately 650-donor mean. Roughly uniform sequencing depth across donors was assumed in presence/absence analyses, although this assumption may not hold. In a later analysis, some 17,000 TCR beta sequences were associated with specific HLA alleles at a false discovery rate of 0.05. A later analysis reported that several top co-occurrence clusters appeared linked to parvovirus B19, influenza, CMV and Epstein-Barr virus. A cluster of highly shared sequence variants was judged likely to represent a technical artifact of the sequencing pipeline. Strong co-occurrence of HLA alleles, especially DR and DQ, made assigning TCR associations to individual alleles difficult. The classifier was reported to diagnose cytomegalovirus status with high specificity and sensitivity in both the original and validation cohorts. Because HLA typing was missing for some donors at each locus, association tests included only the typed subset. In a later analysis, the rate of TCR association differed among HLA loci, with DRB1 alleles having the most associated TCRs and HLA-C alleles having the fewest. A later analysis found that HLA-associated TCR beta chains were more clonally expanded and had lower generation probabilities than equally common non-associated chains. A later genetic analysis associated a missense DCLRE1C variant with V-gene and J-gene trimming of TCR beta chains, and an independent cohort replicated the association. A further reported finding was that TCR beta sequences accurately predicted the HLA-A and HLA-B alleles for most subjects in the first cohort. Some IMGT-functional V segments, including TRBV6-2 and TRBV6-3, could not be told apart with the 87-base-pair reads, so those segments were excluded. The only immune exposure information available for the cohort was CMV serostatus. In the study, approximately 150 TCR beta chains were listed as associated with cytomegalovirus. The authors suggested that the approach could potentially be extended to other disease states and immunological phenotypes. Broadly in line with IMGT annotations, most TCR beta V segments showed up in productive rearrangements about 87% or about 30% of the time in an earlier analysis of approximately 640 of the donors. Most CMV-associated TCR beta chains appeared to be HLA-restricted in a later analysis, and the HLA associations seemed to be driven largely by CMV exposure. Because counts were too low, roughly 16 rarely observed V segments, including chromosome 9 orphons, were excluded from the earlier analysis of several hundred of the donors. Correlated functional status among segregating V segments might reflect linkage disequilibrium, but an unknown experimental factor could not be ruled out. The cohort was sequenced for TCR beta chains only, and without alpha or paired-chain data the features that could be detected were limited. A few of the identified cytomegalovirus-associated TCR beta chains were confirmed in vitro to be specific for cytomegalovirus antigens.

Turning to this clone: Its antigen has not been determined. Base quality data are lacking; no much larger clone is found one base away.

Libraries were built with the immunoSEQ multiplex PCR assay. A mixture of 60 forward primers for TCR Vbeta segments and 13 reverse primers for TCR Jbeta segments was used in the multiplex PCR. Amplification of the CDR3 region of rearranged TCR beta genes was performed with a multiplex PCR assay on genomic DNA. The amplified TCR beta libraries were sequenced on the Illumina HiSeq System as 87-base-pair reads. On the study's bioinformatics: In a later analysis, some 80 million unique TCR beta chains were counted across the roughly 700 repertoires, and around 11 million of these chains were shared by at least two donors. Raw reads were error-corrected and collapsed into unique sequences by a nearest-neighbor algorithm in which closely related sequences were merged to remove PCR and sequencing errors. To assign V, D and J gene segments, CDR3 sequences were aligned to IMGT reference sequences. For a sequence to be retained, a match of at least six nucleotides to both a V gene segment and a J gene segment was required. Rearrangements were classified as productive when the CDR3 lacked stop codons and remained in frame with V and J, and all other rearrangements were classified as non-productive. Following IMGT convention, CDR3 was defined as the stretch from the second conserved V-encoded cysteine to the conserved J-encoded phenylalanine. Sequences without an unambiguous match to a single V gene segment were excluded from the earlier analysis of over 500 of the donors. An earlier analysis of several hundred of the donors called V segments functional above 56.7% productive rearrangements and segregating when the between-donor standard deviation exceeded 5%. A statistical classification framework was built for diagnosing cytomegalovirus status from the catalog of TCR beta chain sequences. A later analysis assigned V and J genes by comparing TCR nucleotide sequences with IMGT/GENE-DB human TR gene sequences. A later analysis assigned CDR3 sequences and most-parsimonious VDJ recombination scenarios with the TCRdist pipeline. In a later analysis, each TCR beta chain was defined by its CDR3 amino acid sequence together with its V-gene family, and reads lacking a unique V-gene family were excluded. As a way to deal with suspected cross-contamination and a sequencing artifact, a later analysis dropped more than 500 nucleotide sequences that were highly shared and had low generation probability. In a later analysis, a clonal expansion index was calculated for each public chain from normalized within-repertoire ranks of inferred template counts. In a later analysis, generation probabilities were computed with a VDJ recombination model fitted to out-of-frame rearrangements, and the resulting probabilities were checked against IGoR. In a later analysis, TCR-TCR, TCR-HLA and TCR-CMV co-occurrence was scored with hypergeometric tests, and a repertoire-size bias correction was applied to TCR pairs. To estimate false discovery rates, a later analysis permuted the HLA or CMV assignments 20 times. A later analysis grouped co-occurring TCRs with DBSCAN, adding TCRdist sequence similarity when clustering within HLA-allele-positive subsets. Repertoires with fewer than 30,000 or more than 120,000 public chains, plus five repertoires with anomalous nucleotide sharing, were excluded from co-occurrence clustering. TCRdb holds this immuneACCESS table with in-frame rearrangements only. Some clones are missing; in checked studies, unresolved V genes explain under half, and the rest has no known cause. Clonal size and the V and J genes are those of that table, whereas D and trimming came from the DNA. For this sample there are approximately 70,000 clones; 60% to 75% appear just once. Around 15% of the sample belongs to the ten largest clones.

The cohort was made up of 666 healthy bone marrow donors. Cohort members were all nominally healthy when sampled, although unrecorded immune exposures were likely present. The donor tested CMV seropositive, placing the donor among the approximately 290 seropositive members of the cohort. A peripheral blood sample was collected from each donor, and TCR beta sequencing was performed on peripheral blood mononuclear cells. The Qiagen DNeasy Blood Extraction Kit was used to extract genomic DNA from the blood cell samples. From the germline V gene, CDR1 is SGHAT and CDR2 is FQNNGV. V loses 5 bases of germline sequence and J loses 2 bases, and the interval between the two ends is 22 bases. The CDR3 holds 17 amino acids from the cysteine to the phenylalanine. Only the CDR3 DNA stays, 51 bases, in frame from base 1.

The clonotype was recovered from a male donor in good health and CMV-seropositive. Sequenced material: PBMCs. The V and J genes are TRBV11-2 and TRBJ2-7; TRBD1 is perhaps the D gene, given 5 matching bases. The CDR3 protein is CASSPHYPGQATYEQYF. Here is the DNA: TGTGCCAGCAGCCCCCACTACCCAGGGCAGGCCACCTACGAGCAGTACTTC.